This T cell receptor (beta chain) was sequenced for a study of blood T cell repertoires in COVID-19. The wider study: The United States, Italy and Spain supplied acute and convalescent COVID-19 samples.

TCRdb's table, derived via immunoSEQ multiplex PCR, lists solely in-frame clones and lacks some. The data show 250,000 to 350,000 clones, about 91% seen once. In assigning cohorts, the study relied on participant-reported clinical history. Input material: PBMCs or T cells enriched from blood (not recorded which). This clonotype was obtained from a woman between 18 and 30 years old who had recovered from COVID-19.

This chain's CDR3 is CASSLEGSNTIYF. The DNA for the CDR3 is TGCGCCAGCAGCTTGGAGGGGTCCAACACCATATATTTT. The chain links TRBV5-1 to TRBJ1-3; D perhaps matches TRBD1 (5 bases). This CDR3 spans 13 amino acids. The germline CDR1 and CDR2 sequences are SGHRS and YFSETQ. Between the trimmed V and J ends, which lost 0 bases and 7 bases, there was a span of 8 bases.